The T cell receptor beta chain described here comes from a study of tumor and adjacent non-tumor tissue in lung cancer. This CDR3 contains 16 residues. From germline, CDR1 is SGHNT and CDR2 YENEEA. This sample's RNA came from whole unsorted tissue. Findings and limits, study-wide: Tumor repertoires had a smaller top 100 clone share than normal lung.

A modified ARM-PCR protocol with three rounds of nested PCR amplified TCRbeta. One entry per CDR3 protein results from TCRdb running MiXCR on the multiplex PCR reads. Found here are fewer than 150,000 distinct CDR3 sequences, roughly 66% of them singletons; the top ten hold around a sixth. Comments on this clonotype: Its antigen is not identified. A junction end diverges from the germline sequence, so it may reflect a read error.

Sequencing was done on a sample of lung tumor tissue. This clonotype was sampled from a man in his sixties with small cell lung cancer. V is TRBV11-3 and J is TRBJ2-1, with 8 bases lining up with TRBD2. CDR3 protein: CASSLVANGRAFEQFF. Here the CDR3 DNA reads TGTGCTAGCAGCTTAGTGGCTAACGGGAGGGCCTTTGAGCAGTTCTTC.